This record concerns one T cell receptor beta chain sequence. The clone's antigen remains unknown. No base-level quality is on record; no much larger clone is a single base apart. The source of the sample is a study of human T cells and chemical hapten exposure (dated by TCRdb to the early 2020s). Describing the broader study: For sensitization, 2% DPC in acetone was applied to a roughly 2 cm by roughly 2 cm area of upper inner arm skin. Throughout the study period of around 25 weeks, patients also received therapeutic DPC doses to the scalp every week. Patch tests used Finn chambers with 0.01% DPC on the upper back, scored after 6 days by International Contact Dermatitis Research Group standards. Alopecia areata with under or over 50% scalp involvement, alopecia totalis and alopecia universalis were represented in the patient cohort, which was mostly female. Libraries were pooled for sequencing, and variation in per-sample TCR yields was attributed mainly to small differences in library volumes within the pool. In alopecia patients, the study followed how the peripheral blood TCR repertoire changed in vivo over primary and secondary sensitization to diphenylcyclopropenone (DPC), a hapten. Blood samples were taken from patients before sensitization (week 0) and at 2, 6 and about 24 weeks after DPC sensitization. Around 30 alopecia patients provided blood for TCR sequencing at one to four time points (pre-sensitization, 2, 6 and 24 weeks).

In the paper's terms, the time point label means: patch test 3, about 24 weeks after DPC sensitization. This specimen's treatment or condition label, per the study, means: therapeutic diphenylcyclopropenone sensitization with weekly scalp DPC. Blood at each patch-test visit was drawn before the patch test was applied. To be eligible, patients had to be aged 18 to 70, diagnosed with alopecia and judged suitable for DPC therapy, while pregnant patients were excluded. Total RNA was isolated from unfractionated whole blood collected in Tempus Blood RNA tubes. Libraries were built with RACE. These reads were obtained on a NextSeq 500. During library preparation, unique molecular identifiers were attached to individual cDNA molecules so that TCRs could be counted in a quantitative, reproducible way. Both TCR alpha and TCR beta chains were sequenced from each blood RNA sample. The published analysis was carried out like this. A median of around 100,000 TCRs per sample was observed, with a range of roughly 23,224 to 750,000. V, J and CDR3 annotation of the TCR reads was carried out using the Decombinator software suite. For the PS versus PT1 abundance plots, all samples were subsampled to the same number of TCRs (28,000). TCRs were defined as expanded if absent before sensitization and observed at least eight times at the 2-week time point. Clones were called with MiXCR by TCRdb after fastp trimmed the public reads at Q25, and only in-frame beta chains were retained. Rows are combined by CDR3 protein, so each entry shows the most common genes and DNA. The authors' filters were not applied to this entry. This sample holds roughly 200,000 distinct CDR3 sequences; 24% were observed only once. 2% to 2.5% of the sample is in the top ten clones.

Findings and caveats that apply to the study as a whole: After repeated subsampling, changes were observed in the strength of the expansion versus patch-test correlation and in the threshold at which the correlation became significant. DPC sensitization did not change the number of TCRs with a frequency above 1 in 1000, and there was no evidence of changes in global repertoire structure. A positive correlation was found between the number of PT1 expanded TCRs and patch test score, with significance reached at thresholds 8, 16 and 32 but not 4. Because every patient had alopecia, a presumed autoimmune disease, the patients' immune response might differ from that of healthy individuals. Compared with pre-sensitization or healthy control sets, expanded TCRs formed significantly more large CDR3 similarity clusters, which is consistent with antigen-driven responses.

Specimen: whole blood, collected in connection with sensitization to the hapten diphenylcyclopropenone (DPC). The clonotype comes from a woman aged 40 to 50 with alopecia areata. Some clones in this sample may be carry-over from other donors' samples.

The DNA reads as follows: TGCAGTGCAGCAGGGGGCAATCAGCCCCAGCATTTT. The encoded protein is CSAAGGNQPQHF. The chain is encoded by TRBV20-1 joined to TRBJ1-5, and TRBD1 may be the D gene, going by 6 matching bases. V sheds 6 bases and J sheds 2 bases, leaving 8 bases between their ends. The germline V gene (reference sequence) specifies DFQATT as CDR1 and SNEGSKA as CDR2. The CDR3 starts with the cysteine, ends with the phenylalanine, and has 12 residues. The only DNA kept is the CDR3, 36 bases in frame from the first base.